The 28 T cell receptor beta chains listed next were all sequenced from one sample in a study of T cell responses to AZD1222 COVID-19 vaccine (dated by TCRdb to the early 2020s). The library was made by the immunoSEQ multiplex PCR assay. TCRdb took this table from immuneACCESS and kept in-frame rearrangements with V and J called. Such tables lack part of the clones; where checked against another copy, unresolved V genes explain under half of the gap, and the rest is unexplained. The sample includes more than 150,000 clones, with roughly 92% observed a single time. The ten largest clonotypes hold about 10% of the sample. Taken with the paper, the label for time point translates to: baseline before first vaccination. Sample: peripheral blood, taken on day 0 of AZD1222 vaccination. These receptor sequences come from an adult in good health.

The chain links TRBV15 to TRBJ1-5; no firm D call. V lost 0 bases to trimming and J lost 3 bases, with 18 bases between them. The CDR3 extends over 18 amino acids. The germline V gene has CDR1 LNHNV and CDR2 YYDKDF (reference sequence). The CDR3: CATSRDRWEGWDNQPQHF. The CDR3 region has the DNA TGTGCCACCAGCAGAGATCGTTGGGAAGGGTGGGACAATCAGCCCCAGCATTTT. Full variable domain (remainder filled in from reference TRBV15 and TRBJ1-5): DAMVIQNPRYQVTQFGKPVTLSCSQTLNHNVMYWYQQKSSQAPKLLFHYYDKDFNNEADTPDNFQSRRPNTSFCFLDIRSPGLGDTAMYLCATSRDRWEGWDNQPQHFGDGTRLSIL.

The rearrangement uses TRBV4-1 and TRBJ1-1, with D unresolved. The CDR3 consists of 14 residues. V was trimmed by 2 bases and J by 1 base, leaving 8 bases between them. Germline V gene sequence: CDR1 MGHRA, CDR2 YSYEKL. The CDR3 is CASSQLIRNTEAFF. The CDR3 DNA is TGCGCCAGCAGCCAACTAATTAGGAACACTGAAGCTTTCTTT.

The CDR3 bases are TGTGCCAGCAGCTTACGACAGGGAAATGAAAAACTGTTTTTT. Amino acid sequence: CASSLRQGNEKLFF. This chain connects TRBV7-2 to TRBJ1-4, with 7 bases that match TRBD1. The germline V gene encodes CDR1 SGHTA and CDR2 FQGNSA. Trimming at V came to 2 bases and at J to 5 bases, leaving 2 bases not matched to a gene. The length of the CDR3 is 14 residues.

The CDR3 nucleotides are TGTGCCAGCAGCCAGATTACAGGGGGAAATTCACCCCTCCACTTT. It encodes CASSQITGGNSPLHF. The chain uses TRBV14 and TRBJ1-6, with TRBD1 matching over 8 bases. From germline, CDR1 is SGHDN and CDR2 FVKESK. The CDR3 length is 15 residues. The J segment lost 7 bases and the V segment lost 3 bases, leaving 5 bases of the junction unmatched.

The chain couples TRBV3-1 (or the pseudogene TRBV3-2) to TRBJ2-1; 8 bases match TRBD2. The V gene end was trimmed by 3 bases and the J gene end by 8 bases; junction bases not matched to a gene: 9. The germline V gene encodes CDR1 LGHDT and CDR2 YNNKEL (reference sequence). The CDR3 contains 15 residues. Here the CDR3 reads CASSHAGTRIDEQFF. The CDR3, as DNA: TGTGCCAGCAGCCACGCCGGGACTAGGATCGATGAGCAGTTCTTC.

The V gene is TRBV5-1, the J gene TRBJ2-1; no clear D. V lost 0 bases, J lost 5 bases, and 12 bases lay in between. Per the germline V gene, CDR1 is SGHRS and CDR2 is YFSETQ. CDR3 length: 15 amino acids. The CDR3 sequence is CASSLEAEFNNEQFF. CDR3 coding DNA: TGCGCCAGCAGCTTGGAGGCCGAATTTAACAATGAGCAGTTCTTC.

CDR3 sequence reads: CASSDPASGRVGDTQYF. The CDR3 DNA is TGTGCCAGCAGTGACCCGGCTAGCGGGAGGGTGGGAGATACGCAGTATTTT. This chain connects TRBV6-1 to TRBJ2-3; 12 nucleotides line up with TRBD2. Germline V gene data show CDR1 as MNHNS and CDR2 as SASEGT. The junction had 9 bases not matched to a gene; V was cut back by 3 bases and J by 5 bases. The CDR3 totals 17 residues.

The CDR3 here is CASSLLGSAGGPYNEQFF. DNA for the CDR3: TGTGCCAGTAGTCTCCTTGGTTCGGCGGGAGGCCCCTACAATGAGCAGTTCTTC. This chain links TRBV19 with TRBJ2-1, with 8 positions matching TRBD2. CDR1 is LNHDA, CDR2 SQIVND, per germline (reference sequence). V shed 5 bases, J shed 2 bases, and the junction held 14 bases outside the gene matches. The CDR3 length is 18 residues.

This clone appeared once. The chain links TRBV5-8 to TRBJ2-3; 7 nucleotides align to TRBD1. V shed 1 base and J 2 bases; nucleotides not matched to a gene: 4. The CDR3 is 15 amino acids. The germline CDR1 and CDR2 sequences are SGHTS and YDEGEE. The CDR3 is CASSLTGEFTDTQYF. DNA for the CDR3: TGTGCCAGCAGCTTGACAGGGGAGTTCACAGATACGCAGTATTTT. Full variable domain (rest looked up from reference TRBV5-8 and TRBJ2-3): EAGVTQSPTHLIKTRGQQATLRCSPISGHTSVYWYQQALGLGLQFLLWYDEGEERNRGNFPPRFSGRQFPNYSSELNVNALELEDSALYLCASSLTGEFTDTQYFGPGTRLTVL.

V usage is TRBV28 and J usage is TRBJ1-2, with 10 bases lining up with TRBD1. Germline V gene lookup returns CDR1 MDHEN and CDR2 SYDVKM. The V segment lost 3 bases and the J segment 4 bases; nucleotides outside the gene matches: 8. CDR3 length: 16 residues. The CDR3 is CASSFTGTGVGYGYTF. The CDR3 region has the DNA TGTGCCAGCAGTTTCACCGGGACAGGGGTTGGCTATGGCTACACCTTC.

CDR3 nucleotide sequence: TGTGCCAGACTCCTCATCAGTTCACCCCTCCACTTT. Translating gives CARLLISSPLHF. The chain joins TRBV12-3 or TRBV12-4 to TRBJ1-6; D not certain. Trimming left V 9 bases short and J 9 bases short, with 12 bases between. There are 12 residues in the CDR3.

This sequence joins TRBV7-3 and TRBJ2-2; tentatively, D is TRBD1 (6 bases). Germline CDR1 reads SGHTA; CDR2 reads FQGTGA. This CDR3 contains 14 residues. Trimming shortened V by 3 bases and J by 3 bases, and 8 bases separated the two germline ends. For the CDR3, the DNA is TGTGCCAGCAGCTTCCACAGGGACACCGGGGAGCTGTTTTTT. Translating gives CASSFHRDTGELFF.

The chain's CDR3 is CASQKLHNTNRQGWQAFF. In nucleotides, the CDR3 is TGTGCCAGCCAGAAACTACACAATACGAACAGACAGGGATGGCAAGCTTTCTTT. This chain joins TRBV7-2 and TRBJ1-1; 7 nucleotides line up with TRBD1. Per the germline V gene, CDR1 is SGHTA and CDR2 is FQGNSA. The CDR3 runs to 18 residues. Germline trimming cut 8 bases from V and 9 bases from J; bases unmatched to any gene: 27. The full variable domain, its missing parts supplied by reference TRBV7-2 and TRBJ1-1, is GAGVSQSPSNKVTEKGKDVELRCDPISGHTALYWYRQSLGQGLEFLIYFQGNSAPDKSGLPSDRFSAERTGGSVSTLTIQRTQQEDSAVYLCASQKLHNTNRQGWQAFFGQGTRLTVV.

The CDR3 coding sequence is TGTGCCAGCAGCCAACTGACAGGGGACACCGGGGAGCTGTTTTTT. Translated: CASSQLTGDTGELFF. The rearrangement links TRBV3-1 (or the pseudogene TRBV3-2) to TRBJ2-2; 8 nucleotides align to TRBD1. J lost 3 bases, V lost 2 bases, and 2 bases had no gene match. CDR1 is LGHDT, CDR2 YNNKEL, per germline (reference sequence). The CDR3 contains 15 residues.

The chain has TRBV7-6 and TRBJ1-5; no clear D. The CDR3 totals 17 residues. Germline V CDR1 and CDR2: SGHVS, FNYEAQ. V dropped 1 base and J dropped 0 bases, with 13 bases sitting between them. CDR3 residues: CASSLGPSGDSNQPQHF. The CDR3, as DNA: TGTGCCAGCAGCTTAGGGCCCTCAGGAGATAGCAATCAGCCCCAGCATTTT.

This chain connects TRBV4-3 to TRBJ2-1; D is unresolved. V was shortened by 2 bases and J by 0 bases, with 8 bases between the two germline ends. The germline gives CDR1 LGHNA, CDR2 YSLEER. The CDR3 is 15 residues long. The CDR3 sequence: CASSQSRSSYNEQFF. As DNA, the CDR3 is TGCGCCAGCAGCCAAAGCAGGAGCTCCTACAATGAGCAGTTCTTC.

The chain couples TRBV12-3 or TRBV12-4 to TRBJ1-1; 11 bases match TRBD1. CDR3 size: 13 residues. With 5 bases clipped from V and 8 bases from J, the junction kept 4 bases outside the gene matches. The CDR3 is CASSPDRGREAFF. The CDR3 region has the DNA TGTGCCAGCAGTCCGGACAGGGGGCGGGAAGCTTTCTTT.

The table lists this clone with a count of one. In DNA form, the CDR3 reads TGCGCCAGCAGCCAGGACAGGGTGTCTGGAAACACCATATATTTT. It codes for CASSQDRVSGNTIYF. The V call is TRBV4-3, the J call TRBJ1-3, with 8 nucleotides matching TRBD1. CDR1 is LGHNA, CDR2 YSLEER, per germline. CDR3 size: 15 residues. V trimming: 3 bases; J trimming: 1 base; junction bases outside the gene matches: 2.

The chain is built from TRBV7-8 and TRBJ1-5; D is possibly TRBD1 (6 bases). Germline loops: CDR1 SGHVS, CDR2 FQNEAQ. V shed 5 bases and J shed 3 bases, with 8 bases lying between them. CDR3 size: 13 residues. CDR3 nucleotide sequence: TGTGCCAGCAGCGAGGGGGTCAATCAGCCCCAGCATTTT. Amino acids: CASSEGVNQPQHF.

The V call is TRBV6-5, the J call TRBJ2-1; D not resolved. V lost 6 bases and J 3 bases, leaving 12 bases between the germline ends. CDR1 MNHEY and CDR2 SVGAGI come from the germline V gene. The CDR3 consists of 14 residues. The CDR3 nucleotides read TGTGCCAGCAGGAAACAGAGGTTCTACAATGAGCAGTTCTTC. Translating it yields CASRKQRFYNEQFF.

DNA for the CDR3: TGTGCCAGCAGCTTGGAATACTATGGCTACACCTTC. This translates into CASSLEYYGYTF. V is TRBV5-4 and J is TRBJ1-2; D is unresolved. Germline V CDR1 and CDR2: SGHNT, YYREEE (reference sequence). Trimming took 0 bases from V and 3 from J, leaving 3 bases between them. The CDR3 contains 12 residues.

The chain's CDR3 is CASSLMDSYEQYV. The CDR3 DNA sequence: TGTGCCAGCAGCTTAATGGACAGCTACGAGCAGTACGTC. The chain recombines TRBV11-2 with TRBJ2-7, with TRBD1 as a possible D gene (6 bases). The CDR3 extends over 13 amino acids. V was trimmed by 2 bases and J by 3 bases, leaving 8 bases between them. The germline V gene encodes CDR1 SGHAT and CDR2 FQNNGV.

V is TRBV4-2 and J is TRBJ2-5; tentative D call: TRBD1 (6 bases). V was pared by 4 bases and J by 1 base, with 19 bases between. The CDR3 sequence is 17 residues long. Germline V CDR1 and CDR2: LGHNA, YNFKEQ. DNA of the CDR3: TGTGCCAGCAGCCCCACACCGCCGGGACATACCCAAGAGACCCAGTACTTC. Translating it yields CASSPTPPGHTQETQYF.

The chain combines TRBV14 with TRBJ1-2, with a tentative D call TRBD1 (5 bases). CDR3 length: 14 amino acids. The V end lost 0 bases, the J end lost 4 bases, and 9 bases lay between the germline ends. Germline V gene sequence: CDR1 SGHDN, CDR2 FVKESK. In nucleotides, the CDR3 is TGTGCCAGCAGCCAAGACCAGGGACCCTATGGCTACACCTTC. Translated: CASSQDQGPYGYTF.

The chain has TRBV29-1 and TRBJ1-2; D might be TRBD1 (5 bases). Germline assignment: CDR1 SQVTM and CDR2 ANQGSEA. The germline V and J ends were trimmed by 3 bases and 0 bases, with 11 bases remaining between them. The CDR3 covers 14 residues. This chain's CDR3 is CSVDGTTTNYGYTF. The CDR3 DNA sequence: TGCAGCGTTGATGGGACGACTACTAACTATGGCTACACCTTC. Supplemented by reference TRBV29-1 and TRBJ1-2, the full variable domain reads SAVISQKPSRDICQRGTSLTIQCQVDSQVTMMFWYRQQPGQSLTLIATANQGSEATYESGFVIDKFPISRPNLTFSTLTVSNMSPEDSSIYLCSVDGTTTNYGYTFGSGTRLTVV.

This rearrangement joins TRBV6-5 to TRBJ2-1; 8 bases line up with TRBD1. The J segment lost 5 bases and the V segment lost 3 bases, leaving 6 bases of the junction unmatched. This CDR3 is 15 amino acids long. The germline V gene has CDR1 MNHEY and CDR2 SVGAGI. The CDR3 spells CASSYGQGTNNEQFF. In DNA, the CDR3 is TGTGCCAGCAGTTATGGACAGGGAACTAACAATGAGCAGTTCTTC.

The chain links TRBV5-6 to TRBJ2-7; the D call may be TRBD1 or TRBD2 (6 bases each). Trimming shortened V by 5 bases and J by 1 base, and 13 bases separated the two germline ends. Germline-derived CDR1 and CDR2 are SGHDT and YYEEEE. The CDR3 covers 14 residues. The CDR3 region is CASRWRDKSYEQYF. CDR3 nucleotides: TGTGCCAGCAGGTGGCGGGACAAGTCCTACGAGCAGTACTTC.

The chain has TRBV28 and TRBJ1-2, with TRBD1 as a possible D gene (6 bases). This CDR3 region has 15 residues. Germline-derived CDR1 and CDR2 are MDHEN and SYDVKM. V lost 7 bases, J lost 4 bases, and 19 bases lay in between. DNA for the CDR3: TGTGCCAGCATAGGCAGGGGAGGGAAAGTCTATGGCTACACCTTC. Encoded protein: CASIGRGGKVYGYTF.